The rows below give T cell receptor beta chains drawn from one sample of a study of T cell changes during pregnancy in multiple sclerosis. Clones were sequenced by immunoSEQ multiplex PCR, and TCRdb holds only the in-frame ones, with some missing. The sample records some 85,000 clones, about 95% being singletons. Specimen: peripheral blood, collected in the second trimester of pregnancy. The receptors come from a female donor with multiple sclerosis, enrolled in a pregnancy study. Both conserved end residues are part of each CDR3. The D gene is left open where the match is weak. Clone sizes are given selectively: once, few, many, or a class where the clone is expanded.

V gene: TRBV19
D gene: NA
clone size: NA
J gene: TRBJ1-2
CDR3 protein: CASSIDRGYGYTF
CDR3 DNA: TGTGCCAGTAGTATAGATCGAGGCTATGGCTACACCTTC

V gene: TRBV18
D gene: TRBD1
clone size: NA
J gene: TRBJ1-5
CDR3 protein: CASSPGTGNQPQHF
CDR3 DNA: TGTGCCAGCTCACCAGGGACAGGCAATCAGCCCCAGCATTTT

V gene: TRBV11-2
D gene: NA
clone size: NA
J gene: TRBJ2-3
CDR3 protein: CASSLSGSATDTQYF
CDR3 DNA: TGTGCCAGCAGCTTAAGTGGGAGCGCCACAGATACGCAGTATTTT

V gene: TRBV7-9
D gene: TRBD2
clone size: NA
J gene: TRBJ2-3
CDR3 protein: CASSLSGAGGDTQYF
CDR3 DNA: TGTGCCAGCAGCTTATCGGGAGCGGGAGGAGATACGCAGTATTTT

V gene: TRBV23-1
D gene: TRBD1
clone size: NA
J gene: TRBJ1-1
CDR3 protein: CASSRQGIANTEAFF
CDR3 DNA: TGCGCCAGCAGTCGACAGGGAATAGCGAACACTGAAGCTTTCTTT

V gene: TRBV10-2
D gene: TRBD1
clone size: NA
J gene: TRBJ2-7
CDR3 protein: CASEPGQGTHEQYF
CDR3 DNA: TGCGCCAGCGAACCGGGACAGGGGACCCACGAGCAGTACTTC

V gene: TRBV27
D gene: NA
clone size: once
J gene: TRBJ2-2
CDR3 protein: CASSLLPGANTGELFF
CDR3 DNA: TGTGCCAGCAGTTTATTGCCGGGAGCGAACACCGGGGAGCTGTTTTTT

V gene: TRBV7-3
D gene: TRBD2
clone size: NA
J gene: TRBJ2-7
CDR3 protein: CASSLRTSGSGEQYF
CDR3 DNA: TGTGCCAGCAGCCTACGGACTAGCGGGTCGGGGGAGCAGTACTTC

V gene: TRBV9
D gene: TRBD1
clone size: NA
J gene: TRBJ2-7
CDR3 protein: CASSERDRNYEQYF
CDR3 DNA: TGTGCCAGCAGCGAAAGGGACAGAAATTACGAGCAGTACTTC

V gene: TRBV6-1
D gene: NA
clone size: NA
J gene: TRBJ1-5
CDR3 protein: CASSENGRARYQPQHF
CDR3 DNA: TGTGCCAGCAGTGAAAATGGCAGGGCGAGGTATCAGCCCCAGCATTTT

V gene: TRBV5-1
D gene: TRBD2
clone size: NA
J gene: TRBJ2-7
CDR3 protein: CASSQSGRTSSYEQYF
CDR3 DNA: TGCGCCAGCAGCCAAAGCGGGAGGACTAGCTCCTACGAGCAGTACTTC

V gene: TRBV29-1
D gene: TRBD2
clone size: NA
J gene: TRBJ2-2
CDR3 protein: CSVDFGTSTGELFF
CDR3 DNA: TGCAGCGTTGACTTCGGGACTAGCACCGGGGAGCTGTTTTTT

V gene: TRBV27
D gene: TRBD2
clone size: NA
J gene: TRBJ2-7
CDR3 protein: CASSFLGGVFPYEQYF
CDR3 DNA: TGTGCCAGCAGTTTCCTCGGGGGGGTATTCCCCTACGAGCAGTACTTC

V gene: TRBV5-6
D gene: NA
clone size: NA
J gene: TRBJ2-7
CDR3 protein: CASSLVETSGGKQYF
CDR3 DNA: TGTGCCAGCAGCTTGGTTGAAACCTCAGGTGGTAAGCAGTACTTC

V gene: TRBV16
D gene: TRBD1
clone size: NA
J gene: TRBJ1-2
CDR3 protein: CASSQLIRDRVSNYGYTF
CDR3 DNA: TGTGCCAGCAGCCAACTTATCCGGGACAGGGTATCTAACTATGGCTACACCTTC

V gene: TRBV5-6
D gene: TRBD1
clone size: NA
J gene: TRBJ2-7
CDR3 protein: CASSGQGEDYEQYF
CDR3 DNA: TGTGCCAGCAGTGGTCAGGGGGAAGACTACGAGCAGTACTTC